These 18 T cell receptor beta chains came from one sample sequenced in a study of blood T cell repertoires in COVID-19. Sequencing used immunoSEQ multiplex PCR; TCRdb keeps in-frame clones, though not all of them. Of 150,000 to 200,000 clones detected, around 85% appear once; the ten largest clones hold approximately 9.9%. The sequenced sample was peripheral blood. The receptors shown here come from a man aged 55-75 years with active or convalescent COVID-19.

The chain has TRBV9 and TRBJ1-2; D ambiguous. CDR3 length equals 15 residues. From germline, CDR1 is SGDLS and CDR2 YYNGEE. V lost 0 bases to trimming and J lost 1 base, with 10 bases between them. The CDR3 here is CASSVGQTGNYGYTF. CDR3 sequence (DNA): TGTGCCAGCAGCGTAGGGCAGACGGGTAACTATGGCTACACCTTC.

This chain connects TRBV18 to TRBJ2-5; the match to TRBD1 covers 9 bases. The V gene's germline CDR1 is KGHSH and CDR2 LQKENI. With 2 bases clipped from V and 5 bases from J, the junction kept 3 bases outside the gene matches. CDR3 length: 14 residues. The CDR3 coding sequence is TGTGCCAGCTCACCAGGACAGGGGCCGGAGACCCAGTACTTC. Amino acids: CASSPGQGPETQYF.

This clone was counted a few times. V and J are TRBV5-4 and TRBJ1-2; 8 bases are a match to TRBD1. The CDR3 runs to 16 residues. Germline V gene data show CDR1 as SGHNT and CDR2 as YYREEE (reference sequence). V lost 1 base, J lost 8 bases, and 13 bases stayed unmatched. CDR3: CASSLIDGQGSRGYTF. CDR3 in DNA: TGTGCCAGCAGCTTGATAGACGGACAGGGATCTCGAGGCTACACCTTC.

This clone turned up a few times. The CDR3 bases are TGTGCCAGCAGCCCGAGACAGGACCGCACAGATACGCAGTATTTT. Residues: CASSPRQDRTDTQYF. This chain joins TRBV5-8 and TRBJ2-3, with a tentative D call TRBD1 (6 bases). V gave up 4 bases and J gave up 1 base, with 13 bases separating them. Germline V gene data show CDR1 as SGHTS and CDR2 as YDEGEE. The CDR3 totals 15 residues.

The V call is TRBV18, the J call TRBJ2-1, with TRBD2 matching over 10 bases. Germline CDR1 KGHSH, CDR2 LQKENI. The trim removed 8 bases at V and 7 bases at J, leaving 14 bases unmatched. The CDR3 covers 16 residues. The CDR3 region is CASTPEVLAGANEQFF. The CDR3 DNA reads as TGTGCCAGCACGCCCGAGGTGCTAGCGGGAGCAAATGAGCAGTTCTTC. Supplemented by reference TRBV18 and TRBJ2-1, the full variable domain reads NAGVMQNPRHLVRRRGQEARLRCSPMKGHSHVYWYRQLPEEGLKFMVYLQKENIIDESGMPKERFSAEFPKEGPSILRIQQVVRGDSAAYFCASTPEVLAGANEQFFGPGTRLTVL.

This chain uses TRBV3-1 (or the pseudogene TRBV3-2) with TRBJ1-4; 9 positions match TRBD1. The CDR3 runs 17 residues. With 3 bases clipped from V and 3 bases from J, the junction kept 8 bases outside the gene matches. Germline V lookup: CDR1 LGHDT, CDR2 YNNKEL (reference sequence). The CDR3 bases are TGTGCCAGCAGCCAGGTCCCGGGACAGGGTCCTAATGAAAAACTGTTTTTT. Amino acid sequence: CASSQVPGQGPNEKLFF.

The rearrangement links TRBV28 to TRBJ2-5; 8 bases align to TRBD1. The CDR3 has 15 residues. Germline CDR1 is MDHEN and CDR2 is SYDVKM. Trimming took 5 bases from V and 2 from J; bases not matched to a gene: 7. CDR3 sequence reads: CASSRTGRRQETQYF. The CDR3 DNA is TGTGCCAGCAGTCGGACAGGGCGGAGGCAAGAGACCCAGTACTTC.

V is TRBV11-2 and J is TRBJ1-4, with TRBD1 as a possible D gene (6 bases). The length of the CDR3 is 15 residues. Germline V gene data show CDR1 as SGHAT and CDR2 as FQNNGV. V lost 1 base and J 6 bases, leaving 12 bases between the germline ends. The CDR3 loop reads CASSLGWTDYEKLFF. Here the CDR3 DNA reads TGTGCCAGCAGCTTAGGGTGGACAGACTATGAAAAACTGTTTTTT.

The rearrangement joins TRBV6-5 to TRBJ1-2; maybe TRBD1 (5 bases). Germline V gene lookup returns CDR1 MNHEY and CDR2 SVGAGI. CDR3 length equals 14 residues. V lost 0 bases, J lost 7 bases, and 12 bases lay in between. The CDR3 sequence is CASSYSIQGGGYTF. The CDR3 coding sequence is TGTGCCAGCAGTTACTCGATTCAGGGTGGTGGCTACACCTTC.

This clone was picked up one time. This chain connects TRBV19 to TRBJ2-1; 9 nucleotides match TRBD2. The CDR3 has 14 residues. From germline, CDR1 is LNHDA and CDR2 SQIVND (reference sequence). The V segment lost 9 bases and the J segment 4 bases; nucleotides outside the gene matches: 7. The CDR3 spells CARLELAGYNEQFF. Written as DNA, the CDR3 is TGTGCCAGGTTGGAGCTAGCGGGGTACAATGAGCAGTTCTTC.

This clone was seen more than once but under ten times. The chain carries TRBV24-1 and TRBJ2-1; 10 nucleotides match TRBD1. Germline V gene data show CDR1 as KGHDR and CDR2 as SFDVKD. The CDR3 contains 18 residues. V shed 4 bases and J 8 bases; nucleotides not matched to a gene: 16. CDR3: CATSDGSPGTGVWDEQFF. The CDR3 nucleotides are TGTGCCACCAGTGACGGTTCCCCCGGGACAGGGGTATGGGATGAGCAGTTCTTC.

The rearrangement links TRBV5-6 to TRBJ2-7; the match to TRBD2 covers 12 bases. The germline gives CDR1 SGHDT, CDR2 YYEEEE. The CDR3 sequence is 15 residues long. V lost 4 bases and J lost 4; bases outside the gene matches: 6. The CDR3: CASSPRLAGAYEQYF. In DNA form, the CDR3 reads TGTGCCAGCAGCCCCCGACTAGCGGGAGCATACGAGCAGTACTTC.

J is TRBJ2-2 and V is TRBV6-2 or TRBV6-3, with TRBD1 identical over 10 bases. The CDR3 contains 17 residues. Germline V gene sequence: CDR1 MNHEY, CDR2 SVGEGT. The trim removed 6 bases at V and 4 bases at J, leaving 11 bases unmatched. The DNA of the CDR3 is TGTGCCAGCAGCCGGGGTGACAGGGGGCGCGGCACCGGGGAGCTGTTTTTT. Translated: CASSRGDRGRGTGELFF.

V usage is TRBV3-1 (or the pseudogene TRBV3-2) and J usage is TRBJ1-5, with 8 positions matching TRBD1. The CDR3 extends over 16 amino acids. Unmatched junction bases numbered 11, after V lost 4 bases and J lost 6 bases. CDR1 is LGHDT, CDR2 YNNKEL, per germline (reference sequence). This CDR3 is CASSPYIGQGVQPQHF. DNA for the CDR3: TGTGCCAGCAGCCCCTACATCGGACAGGGTGTTCAGCCCCAGCATTTT.

The chain joins TRBV5-1 to TRBJ1-1; 8 bases are shared with TRBD1. There are 14 residues in the CDR3. V lost 4 bases, J lost 5 bases, and 7 bases stayed unmatched. Germline CDR1 SGHRS, CDR2 YFSETQ. CDR3 coding DNA: TGCGCCAGCAGCCAATGGACAGGGAGGACTGAAGCTTTCTTT. It specifies CASSQWTGRTEAFF.

This chain joins TRBV18 and TRBJ2-5; TRBD1 might be the D (6 bases). V dropped 3 bases and J dropped 1 base, with 9 bases sitting between them. CDR1 KGHSH and CDR2 LQKENI come from the germline V gene. This CDR3 is 14 amino acids long. CDR3: CASSPGHLQETQYF. CDR3 coding DNA: TGTGCCAGCTCACCGGGACACCTCCAAGAGACCCAGTACTTC.

V usage is TRBV3-1 (or the pseudogene TRBV3-2) and J usage is TRBJ1-5; no definite D call. The CDR3 has 14 residues. Trimming pared 5 bases from V and 1 base from J, leaving 9 bases between. Germline assignment: CDR1 LGHDT and CDR2 YNNKEL (reference sequence). CDR3: CASSYGGSNQPQHF. The CDR3 nucleotides read TGTGCCAGCAGCTACGGAGGAAGCAATCAGCCCCAGCATTTT.

The rearrangement links TRBV7-9 to TRBJ2-6, with 9 bases identical to TRBD2. This CDR3 comprises 17 residues. V trimming: 5 bases; J trimming: 0 bases; junction bases outside the gene matches: 5. Per the germline V gene, CDR1 is SEHNR and CDR2 is FQNEAQ (reference sequence). The CDR3 sequence is CASSPPAGGSGANVLTF. CDR3 nucleotide sequence: TGTGCCAGCAGCCCACCAGCGGGGGGCTCTGGGGCCAACGTCCTGACTTTC.